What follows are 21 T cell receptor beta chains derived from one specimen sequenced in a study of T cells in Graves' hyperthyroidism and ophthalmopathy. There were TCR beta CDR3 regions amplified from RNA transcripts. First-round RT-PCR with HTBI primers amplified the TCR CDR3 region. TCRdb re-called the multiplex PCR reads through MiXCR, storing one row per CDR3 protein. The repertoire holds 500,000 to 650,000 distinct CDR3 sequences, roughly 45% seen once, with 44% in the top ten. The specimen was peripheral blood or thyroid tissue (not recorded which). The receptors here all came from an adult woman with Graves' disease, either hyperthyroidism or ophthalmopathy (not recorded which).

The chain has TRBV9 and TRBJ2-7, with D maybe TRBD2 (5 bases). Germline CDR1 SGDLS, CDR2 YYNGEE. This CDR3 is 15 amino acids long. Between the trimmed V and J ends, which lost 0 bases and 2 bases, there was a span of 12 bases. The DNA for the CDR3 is TGTGCCAGCAGCGTAGGTGGTATCGGGACCTACGAGCAGTACTTC. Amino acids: CASSVGGIGTYEQYF.

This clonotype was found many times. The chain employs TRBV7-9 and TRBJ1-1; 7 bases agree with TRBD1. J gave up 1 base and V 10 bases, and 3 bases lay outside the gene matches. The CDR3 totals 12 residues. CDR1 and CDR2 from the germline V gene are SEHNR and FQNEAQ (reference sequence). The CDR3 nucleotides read TGTGCCATCCGGGACAGGAACACTGAAGCTTTCTTT. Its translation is CAIRDRNTEAFF.

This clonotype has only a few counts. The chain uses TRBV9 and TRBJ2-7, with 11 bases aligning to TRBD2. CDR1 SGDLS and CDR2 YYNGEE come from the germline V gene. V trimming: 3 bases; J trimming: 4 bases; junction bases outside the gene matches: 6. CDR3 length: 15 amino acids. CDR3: CASSAGGLADYEQYF. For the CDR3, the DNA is TGTGCCAGCAGCGCCGGGGGACTAGCGGATTACGAGCAGTACTTC. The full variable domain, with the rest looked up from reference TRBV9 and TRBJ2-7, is DSGVTQTPKHLITATGQRVTLRCSPRSGDLSVYWYQQSLDQGLQFLIQYYNGEERAKGNILERFSAQQFPDLHSELNLSSLELGDSALYFCASSAGGLADYEQYFGPGTRLTVT.

The DNA of the CDR3 is TGTGCCAGCAGGACCGGCAGGGGGACGAGGAATTCACCCCTCCACTTT. Amino acids: CASRTGRGTRNSPLHF. This chain links TRBV14 with TRBJ1-6, with 7 positions matching TRBD1. The CDR3 covers 16 residues. The germline CDR1 and CDR2 sequences are SGHDN and FVKESK. The V and J ends lost 6 bases and 7 bases, in that order; junction bases with no gene match: 12. Full variable domain (remainder filled in from reference TRBV14 and TRBJ1-6): EAGVTQFPSHSVIEKGQTVTLRCDPISGHDNLYWYRRVMGKEIKFLLHFVKESKQDESGMPNNRFLAERTGGTYSTLKVQPAELEDSGVYFCASRTGRGTRNSPLHFGNGTRLTVT.

This CDR3 reads CASSEVGSTEAFF. The CDR3 DNA sequence: TGTGCCAGCAGTGAAGTAGGTAGCACTGAAGCTTTCTTT. The rearrangement uses TRBV2 and TRBJ1-1, with unresolved D. The germline V and J ends were trimmed by 1 base and 4 bases, with 7 bases remaining between them. Germline CDR1 is SNHLY and CDR2 is FYNNEI. The CDR3 is 13 residues long.

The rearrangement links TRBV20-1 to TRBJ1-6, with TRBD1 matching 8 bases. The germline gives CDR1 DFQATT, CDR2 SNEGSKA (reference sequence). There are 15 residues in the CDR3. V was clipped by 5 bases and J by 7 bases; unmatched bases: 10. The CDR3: CSARTGGGENSPLHF. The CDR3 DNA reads TGCAGTGCTCGTACAGGGGGGGGCGAAAATTCACCCCTCCACTTT.

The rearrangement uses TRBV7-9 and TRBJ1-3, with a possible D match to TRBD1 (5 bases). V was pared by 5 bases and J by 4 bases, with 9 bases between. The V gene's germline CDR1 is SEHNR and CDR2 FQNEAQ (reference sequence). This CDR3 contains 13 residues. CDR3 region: CASSGGIGNTIYF. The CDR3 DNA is TGTGCCAGCAGCGGGGGGATAGGAAACACCATATATTTT.

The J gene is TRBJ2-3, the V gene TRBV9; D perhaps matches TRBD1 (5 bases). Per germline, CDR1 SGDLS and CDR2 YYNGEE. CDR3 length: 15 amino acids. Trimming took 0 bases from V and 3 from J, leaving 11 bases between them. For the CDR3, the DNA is TGTGCCAGCAGCGTAGAAGGACACGGGACAGATACGCAGTATTTT. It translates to CASSVEGHGTDTQYF. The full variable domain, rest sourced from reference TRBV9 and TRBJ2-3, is DSGVTQTPKHLITATGQRVTLRCSPRSGDLSVYWYQQSLDQGLQFLIQYYNGEERAKGNILERFSAQQFPDLHSELNLSSLELGDSALYFCASSVEGHGTDTQYFGPGTRLTVL.

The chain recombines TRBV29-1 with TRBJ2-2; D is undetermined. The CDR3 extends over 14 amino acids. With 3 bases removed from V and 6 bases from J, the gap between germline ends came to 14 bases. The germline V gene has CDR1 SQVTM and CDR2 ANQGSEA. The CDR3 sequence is CSVEFGAEAGELFF. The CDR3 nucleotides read TGCAGCGTTGAGTTCGGTGCCGAGGCCGGGGAGCTGTTTTTT.

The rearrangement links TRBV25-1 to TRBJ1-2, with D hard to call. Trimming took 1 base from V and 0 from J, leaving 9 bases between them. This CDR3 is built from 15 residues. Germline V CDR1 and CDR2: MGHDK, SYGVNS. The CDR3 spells CASSESGRANYGYTF. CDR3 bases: TGTGCCAGCAGTGAATCTGGGAGAGCTAACTATGGCTACACCTTC.

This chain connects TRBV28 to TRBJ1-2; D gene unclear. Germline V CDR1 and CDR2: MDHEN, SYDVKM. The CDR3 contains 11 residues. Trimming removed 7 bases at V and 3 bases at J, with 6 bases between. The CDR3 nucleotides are TGTGCCAGCATGCGGGACTATGGCTACACCTTC. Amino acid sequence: CASMRDYGYTF.

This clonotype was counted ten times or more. CDR3 region: CASSPDRAHSPLHF. The DNA for the CDR3 is TGTGCCAGCTCTCCCGACAGGGCTCATTCACCCCTCCACTTT. The chain links TRBV7-2 to TRBJ1-6; TRBD1 aligns across 7 bases. J lost 8 bases, V lost 8 bases, and 9 bases had no gene match. Germline V gives CDR1 SGHTA, CDR2 FQGNSA. This CDR3 has 14 amino acids. The full variable domain, rest sourced from reference TRBV7-2 and TRBJ1-6, is GAGVSQSPSNKVTEKGKDVELRCDPISGHTALYWYRQSLGQGLEFLIYFQGNSAPDKSGLPSDRFSAERTGGSVSTLTIQRTQQEDSAVYLCASSPDRAHSPLHFGNGTRLTVT.

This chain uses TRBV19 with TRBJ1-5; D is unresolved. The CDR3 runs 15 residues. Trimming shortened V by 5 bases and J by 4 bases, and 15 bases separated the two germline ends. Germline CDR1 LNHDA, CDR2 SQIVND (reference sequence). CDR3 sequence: CASSVRQASNQPQHF. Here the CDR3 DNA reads TGTGCCAGTAGTGTGCGGCAGGCCTCTAATCAGCCCCAGCATTTT. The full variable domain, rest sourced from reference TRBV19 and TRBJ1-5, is DGGITQSPKYLFRKEGQNVTLSCEQNLNHDAMYWYRQDPGQGLRLIYYSQIVNDFQKGDIAEGYSVSREKKESFPLTVTSAQKNPTAFYLCASSVRQASNQPQHFGDGTRLSIL.

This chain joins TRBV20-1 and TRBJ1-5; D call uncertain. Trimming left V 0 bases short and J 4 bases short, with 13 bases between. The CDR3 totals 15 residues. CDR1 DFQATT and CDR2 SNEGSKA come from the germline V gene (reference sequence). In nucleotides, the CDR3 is TGCAGTGCTAGAGATCCGTTTAGGGAAAATCAGCCCCAGCATTTT. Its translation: CSARDPFRENQPQHF.

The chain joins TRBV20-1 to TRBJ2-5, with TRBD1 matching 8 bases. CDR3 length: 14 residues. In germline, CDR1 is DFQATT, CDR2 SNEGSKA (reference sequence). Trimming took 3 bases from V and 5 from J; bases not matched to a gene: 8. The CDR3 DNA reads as TGCAGTGCTAGGGCCTCAGGGGGCGCGGAGACCCAGTACTTC. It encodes CSARASGGAETQYF.

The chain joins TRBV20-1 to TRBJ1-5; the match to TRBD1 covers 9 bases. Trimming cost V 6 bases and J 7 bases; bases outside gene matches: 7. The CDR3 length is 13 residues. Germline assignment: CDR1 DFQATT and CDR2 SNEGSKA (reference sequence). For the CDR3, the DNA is TGCAGTGCAGGCGGGACAGGGACCCAGCCCCAGCATTTT. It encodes CSAGGTGTQPQHF.

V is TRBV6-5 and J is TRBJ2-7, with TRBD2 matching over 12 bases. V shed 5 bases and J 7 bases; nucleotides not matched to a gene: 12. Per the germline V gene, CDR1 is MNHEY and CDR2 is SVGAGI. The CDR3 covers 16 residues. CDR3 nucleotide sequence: TGTGCCAGCAGTGCGACTAGCGGGAGCCGATTCGGGGAGCAGTACTTC. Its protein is CASSATSGSRFGEQYF.

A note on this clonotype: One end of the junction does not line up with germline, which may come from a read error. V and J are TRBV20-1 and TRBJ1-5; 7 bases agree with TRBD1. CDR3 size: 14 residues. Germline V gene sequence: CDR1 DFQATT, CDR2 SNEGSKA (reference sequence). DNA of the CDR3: TGCAGTGCTAGAGAACAGGGGCGGCGCCAGCCCCGGCATTTT. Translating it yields CSAREQGRRQPRHF.

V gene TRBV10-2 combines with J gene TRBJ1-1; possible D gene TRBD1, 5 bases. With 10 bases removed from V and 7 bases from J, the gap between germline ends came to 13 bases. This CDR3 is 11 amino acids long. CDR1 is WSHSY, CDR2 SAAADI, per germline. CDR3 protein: CATKGFLEAFF. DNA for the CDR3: TGCGCCACGAAGGGGTTTCTTGAAGCTTTCTTT.

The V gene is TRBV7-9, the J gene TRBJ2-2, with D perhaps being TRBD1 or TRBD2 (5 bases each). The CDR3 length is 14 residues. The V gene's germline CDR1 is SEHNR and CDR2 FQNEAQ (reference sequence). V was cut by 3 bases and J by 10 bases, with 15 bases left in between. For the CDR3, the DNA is TGTGCCAGCAGCTTGGATCGGGGCTTCGAGGAGCTGTTTTTT. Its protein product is CASSLDRGFEELFF.

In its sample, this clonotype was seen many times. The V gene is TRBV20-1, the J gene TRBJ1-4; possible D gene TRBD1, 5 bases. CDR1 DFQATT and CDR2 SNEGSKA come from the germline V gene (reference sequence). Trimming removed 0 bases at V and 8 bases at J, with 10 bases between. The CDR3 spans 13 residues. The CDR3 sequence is CSAREVTVEKLFF. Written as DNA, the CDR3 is TGCAGTGCTAGAGAGGTGACAGTGGAAAAACTGTTTTTT.